This T cell receptor (beta chain) stems from a study of CD8 T cells in Susac syndrome. V was pared by 6 bases and J by 5 bases, with 11 bases between. This CDR3 is built from 13 residues. The germline V gene encodes CDR1 MNHEY and CDR2 SMNVEV (reference sequence). High-throughput TCR beta sequencing covered peripheral CD8+ and CD4+ T cells. RNA totalling roughly 0.5 to 1 ug underwent reverse transcription with random hexamers. An immunoSEQ multiplex PCR generated amplified TCR beta CDR3 products spanning 54 Vbeta and 13 Jbeta. MiXCR, run by TCRdb on the immunoSEQ multiplex PCR reads, gives a single entry per CDR3 protein. The sample holds 200,000 or so distinct CDR3 sequences; about 96% are singletons and the top ten take 0.093%.

The receptor was derived from a human donor with multiple sclerosis. V gene TRBV27 combines with J gene TRBJ2-1; D call uncertain. Sequenced input: CD4+ T cells from PBMCs. The DNA for the CDR3 is TGTGCCAGCAGGTACCGAAGGGACAATGAGCAGTTCTTC. The encoded protein is CASRYRRDNEQFF.